Detailed here is one T cell receptor (beta chain). This specimen comes from a study of blood T cell repertoires in COVID-19. Background on the study: Specimens from acute and convalescent COVID-19 originated in the United States, Italy and Spain. PBMCs, B-cell-depleted T cells, or T cells provided the cDNA or gDNA that made up the material.

Original processing methods: Researchers report that nucleated cell counts were estimated from reference gene primer amplification. Some clones are missing from TCRdb's copy, which holds only in-frame ones; the method was immunoSEQ multiplex PCR. From that table come the V and J calls and clone size; the DNA was used to work out D and trimming. The sample has 110,000 to 150,000 clones, approximately 80% seen once. V lost 3 bases, J lost 1 base, and 3 bases stayed unmatched. The CDR3 is 13 residues long. The germline V gene encodes CDR1 GTSNPN and CDR2 SVGIG (reference sequence). Sequenced material: peripheral blood. The V and J genes are TRBV30 and TRBJ2-7, with 7 bases lining up with TRBD1. This sequence originates from a man aged 65 to 79 who had recovered from COVID-19. CDR3 in amino acids: CAWSGQVSYEQYF. CDR3 coding DNA: TGTGCCTGGAGCGGACAGGTATCCTACGAGCAGTACTTC. The full variable domain, completed using reference TRBV30 and TRBJ2-7, is SQTIHQWPATLVQPVGSPLSLECTVEGTSNPNLYWYRQAAGRGLQLLFYSVGIGQISSEVPQNLSASRPQDRQFILSSKKLLLSDSGFYLCAWSGQVSYEQYFGPGTRLTVT.